The T cell receptor beta chain under discussion was sequenced for a study of blood T cell repertoires in COVID-19 (TCRdb year 2020). With respect to the entire study: Samples from collaborators originated in the United States, Italy and Spain and spanned both the acute and convalescent phases of COVID-19. The prospective study material was composed of cDNA or gDNA derived from T cells, B-cell-depleted T cells, or PBMCs. HLA class I and class II types, where available, came from metadata supplied by the sample provider rather than from assay-based typing. Sample metadata almost always included a de-identified subject ID, COVID-19 status, age in years and sex. The samples were drawn from two sources: the first 160 participants of the ongoing ImmuneRACE study, and 1,200 or so subjects contributed by 6 global collaborators. The dataset comprised deeply sampled blood TCRbeta repertoires from subjects exposed to, actively infected with, or recovered from COVID-19. A freely available public database, intended as a resource for researchers studying the immune response to SARS-CoV-2, is where the repertoires were released. The study at large found these results: Clinical and demographic metadata were provided uncurated, with the amount varying by source and participant.

The collaborating institutions used their own protocols to collect whole blood in K2EDTA tubes. Collaborator samples were shipped for TCRbeta analysis as frozen whole blood, isolated PBMCs, or DNA extracted from either sample type. In this sample, this clone turned up a few times. What antigen it recognizes has not been identified. No qualities accompany the bases; no much larger clone lies one base away. From cysteine to phenylalanine, the CDR3 is 14 amino acids long. The only DNA kept is the CDR3, 42 bases in frame from the first base. Reading the germline V gene (reference sequence) gives CDR1 SEHNR and CDR2 FQNEAQ. V is reduced by 1 base and J by 4 bases, leaving a spacing of 7 bases between them. TCRbeta CDR3 regions were amplified from genomic DNA using the immunoSEQ Assay, a bias-controlled multiplex PCR. In the original analysis: The number of nucleated cells in each sample was estimated by amplification of reference gene primers within the assay. To quantify the absolute abundance of each unique TCRbeta CDR3 rearrangement, sequence reads were collapsed and filtered. For each sample, productive Simpson clonality was calculated as the square root of Simpson's diversity index over productive rearrangements. TCRdb limited this immuneACCESS table to in-frame rearrangements with V and J called. A share of clones is missing; checked studies link under half to unresolved V genes, and the rest is unexplained. The D gene and trimming were derived from the DNA, and the V and J assignments and clone size from that table. The sample table lists about 85,000 clones, around nine tenths of them with a count of one. The leading ten clones occupy roughly 5.4% of the sample.

The sample was peripheral blood. The chain couples TRBV7-9 to TRBJ1-4; the D gene assignment is ambiguous. The TCR was taken from a man aged 60 to 69 with acute or convalescent COVID-19. The nucleotide sequence reads as follows: TGTGCCAGCAGCTTAGGAGGATTTAATGAAAAACTGTTTTTT. Its protein reads: CASSLGGFNEKLFF. The full variable domain, with segments outside the CDR3 supplied by the reference TRBV7-9 and TRBJ1-4 proteins, appears as DTGVSQNPRHKITKRGQNVTFRCDPISEHNRLYWYRQTLGQGPEFLTYFQNEAQLEKSRLLSDRFSAERPKGSFSTLEIQRTEQGDSAMYLCASSLGGFNEKLFFGSGTQLSVL.